This T cell receptor (beta chain) was observed in a study of response to subunit inactivated influenza vaccine. Study findings and constraints: Authors proposed each seasonal influenza vaccination draws in few new T cells.

As regards this clonotype: What it binds is unknown.

The CDR3 is 15 amino acids. CDR1 and CDR2 from the germline V gene are SGHRS and YFSETQ. Deletions cut 0 bases from V and 4 bases from J, with 13 bases between. TCRdb itself ran the RT-PCR reads through MiXCR, one entry per CDR3 protein. Altogether under 750,000 distinct CDR3 sequences are present, approximately 10% being singletons, with the ten largest covering 9.5% to 13%. J is TRBJ1-1 and V is TRBV5-1; TRBD1 might be the D (5 bases). Sequenced material: PBMCs from blood, taken on the day of vaccination. The origin of this receptor is a man aged 50 to 60 who received an inactivated influenza vaccine. CDR3 in DNA: TGCGCCAGCAGCTTGGGGTCGGGGCAGGTCACTGAAGCTTTCTTT. It yields the protein CASSLGSGQVTEAFF.